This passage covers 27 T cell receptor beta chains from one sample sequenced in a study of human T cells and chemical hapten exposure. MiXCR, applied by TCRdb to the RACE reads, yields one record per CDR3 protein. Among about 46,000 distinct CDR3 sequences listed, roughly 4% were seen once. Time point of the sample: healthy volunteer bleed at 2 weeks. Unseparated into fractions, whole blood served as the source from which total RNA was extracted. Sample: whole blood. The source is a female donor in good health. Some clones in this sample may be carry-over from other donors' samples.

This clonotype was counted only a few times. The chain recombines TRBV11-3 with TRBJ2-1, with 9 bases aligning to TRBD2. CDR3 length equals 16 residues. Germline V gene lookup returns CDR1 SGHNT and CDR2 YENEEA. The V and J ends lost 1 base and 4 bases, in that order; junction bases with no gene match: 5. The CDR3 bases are TGTGCCAGCAGCTTAGGCGCGGGGGGGATTTACAATGAGCAGTTCTTC. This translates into CASSLGAGGIYNEQFF.

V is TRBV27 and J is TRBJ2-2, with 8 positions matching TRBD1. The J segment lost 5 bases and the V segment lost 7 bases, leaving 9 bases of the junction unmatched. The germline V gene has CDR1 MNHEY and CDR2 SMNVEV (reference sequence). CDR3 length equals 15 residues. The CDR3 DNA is TGTGCCAGCAAGAACGGACAGGGATGGACCGGGGAGCTGTTTTTT. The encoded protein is CASKNGQGWTGELFF.

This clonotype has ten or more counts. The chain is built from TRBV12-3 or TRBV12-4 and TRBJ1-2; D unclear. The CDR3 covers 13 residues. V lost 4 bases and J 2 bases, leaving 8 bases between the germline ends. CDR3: CASSSSGNYGYTF. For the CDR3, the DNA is TGTGCCAGCAGTTCATCGGGGAACTATGGCTACACCTTC.

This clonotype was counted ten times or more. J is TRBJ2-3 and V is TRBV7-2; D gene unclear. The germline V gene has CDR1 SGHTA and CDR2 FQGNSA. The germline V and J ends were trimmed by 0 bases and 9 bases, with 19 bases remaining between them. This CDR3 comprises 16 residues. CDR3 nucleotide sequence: TGTGCCAGCAGCTTAGCGCTGAAGTCAACCGCCAAAACGCAGTATTTT. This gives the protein CASSLALKSTAKTQYF.

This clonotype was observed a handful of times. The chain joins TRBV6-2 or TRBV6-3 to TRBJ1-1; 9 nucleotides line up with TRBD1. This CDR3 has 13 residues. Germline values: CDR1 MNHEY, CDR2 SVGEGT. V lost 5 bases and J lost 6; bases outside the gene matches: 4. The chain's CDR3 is CASSPQGAAEAFF. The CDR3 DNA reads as TGTGCCAGCAGTCCACAGGGGGCCGCTGAAGCTTTCTTT.

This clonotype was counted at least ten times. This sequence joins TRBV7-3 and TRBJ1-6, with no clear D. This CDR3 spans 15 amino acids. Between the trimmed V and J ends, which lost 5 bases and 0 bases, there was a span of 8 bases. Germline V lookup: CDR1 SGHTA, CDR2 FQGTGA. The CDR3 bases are TGTGCCAGCAGCCCGCAGAGCTCCTATAATTCACCCCTCCACTTT. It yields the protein CASSPQSSYNSPLHF.

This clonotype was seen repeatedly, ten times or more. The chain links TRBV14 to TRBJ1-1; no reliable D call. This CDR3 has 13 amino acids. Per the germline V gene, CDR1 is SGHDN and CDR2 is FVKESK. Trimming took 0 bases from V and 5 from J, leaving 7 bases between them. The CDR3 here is CASSQDPTTEAFF. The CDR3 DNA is TGTGCCAGCAGCCAAGACCCGACAACTGAAGCTTTCTTT. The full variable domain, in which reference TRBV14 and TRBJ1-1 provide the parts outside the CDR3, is EAGVTQFPSHSVIEKGQTVTLRCDPISGHDNLYWYRRVMGKEIKFLLHFVKESKQDESGMPNNRFLAERTGGTYSTLKVQPAELEDSGVYFCASSQDPTTEAFFGQGTRLTVV.

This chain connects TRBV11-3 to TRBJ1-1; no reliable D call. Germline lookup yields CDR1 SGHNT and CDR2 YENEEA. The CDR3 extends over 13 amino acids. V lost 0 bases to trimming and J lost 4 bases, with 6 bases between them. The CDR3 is CASSLDGPTEAFF. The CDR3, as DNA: TGTGCCAGCAGCTTAGATGGGCCCACTGAAGCTTTCTTT.

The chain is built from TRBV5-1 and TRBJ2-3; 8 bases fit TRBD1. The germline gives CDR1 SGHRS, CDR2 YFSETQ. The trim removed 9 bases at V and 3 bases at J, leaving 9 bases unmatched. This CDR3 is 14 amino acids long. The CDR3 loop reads CATSQRTGTDTQYF. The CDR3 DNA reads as TGCGCCACCTCGCAAAGGACAGGGACAGATACGCAGTATTTT.

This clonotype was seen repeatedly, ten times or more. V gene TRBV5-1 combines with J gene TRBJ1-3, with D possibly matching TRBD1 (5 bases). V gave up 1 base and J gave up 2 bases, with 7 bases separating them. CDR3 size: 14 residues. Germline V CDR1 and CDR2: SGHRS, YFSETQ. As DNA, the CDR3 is TGCGCCAGCAGCTTGAGGGGAGCTGGAAACACCATATATTTT. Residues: CASSLRGAGNTIYF.

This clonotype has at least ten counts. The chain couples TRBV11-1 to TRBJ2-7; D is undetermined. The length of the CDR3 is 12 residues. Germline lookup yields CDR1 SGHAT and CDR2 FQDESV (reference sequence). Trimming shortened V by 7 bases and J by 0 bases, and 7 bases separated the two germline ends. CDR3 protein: CASTQSSYEQYF. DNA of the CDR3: TGTGCCAGCACACAGTCCTCCTACGAGCAGTACTTC.

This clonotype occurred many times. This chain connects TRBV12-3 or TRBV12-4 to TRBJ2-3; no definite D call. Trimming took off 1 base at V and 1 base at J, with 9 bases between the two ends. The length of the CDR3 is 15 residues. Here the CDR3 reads CASSLEVSRTDTQYF. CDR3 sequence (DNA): TGTGCCAGCAGTTTAGAAGTCAGCCGCACAGATACGCAGTATTTT.

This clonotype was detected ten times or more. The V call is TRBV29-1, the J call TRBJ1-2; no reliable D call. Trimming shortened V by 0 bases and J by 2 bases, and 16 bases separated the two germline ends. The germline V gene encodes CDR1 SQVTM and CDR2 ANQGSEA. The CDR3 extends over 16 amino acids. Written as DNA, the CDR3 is TGCAGCGTTGAAGATCTTCTGTTAGACGGGAACTATGGCTACACCTTC. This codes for CSVEDLLLDGNYGYTF.

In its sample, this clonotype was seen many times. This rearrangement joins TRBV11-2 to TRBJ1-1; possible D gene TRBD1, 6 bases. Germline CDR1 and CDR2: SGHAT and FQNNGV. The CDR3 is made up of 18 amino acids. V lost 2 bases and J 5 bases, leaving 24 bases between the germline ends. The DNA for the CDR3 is TGTGCCAGCAGCTTATTTAGTTATCCGGGGGGCGAGGGAACTGAAGCTTTCTTT. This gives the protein CASSLFSYPGGEGTEAFF.

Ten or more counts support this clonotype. CDR3 protein: CASSRGQFNEQFF. The CDR3, as DNA: TGTGCCAGCAGTCGGGGACAATTCAATGAGCAGTTCTTC. The V gene is TRBV25-1, the J gene TRBJ2-1, with D possibly TRBD1 on 6 matching bases. This CDR3 has 13 amino acids. V lost 5 bases, J lost 6 bases, and 11 bases lay in between. CDR1 is MGHDK, CDR2 SYGVNS, per germline. The complete variable domain, with remaining parts taken from reference TRBV25-1 and TRBJ2-1, reads EADIYQTPRYLVIGTGKKITLECSQTMGHDKMYWYQQDPGMELHLIHYSYGVNSTEKGDLSSESTVSRIRTEHFPLTLESARPSHTSQYLCASSRGQFNEQFFGPGTRLTVL.

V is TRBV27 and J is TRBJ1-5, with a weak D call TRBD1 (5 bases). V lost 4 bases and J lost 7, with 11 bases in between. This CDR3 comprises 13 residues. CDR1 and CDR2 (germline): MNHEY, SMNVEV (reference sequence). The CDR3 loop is CASSSGGVQPQHF. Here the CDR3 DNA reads TGTGCCAGCAGTTCTGGAGGGGTCCAGCCCCAGCATTTT.

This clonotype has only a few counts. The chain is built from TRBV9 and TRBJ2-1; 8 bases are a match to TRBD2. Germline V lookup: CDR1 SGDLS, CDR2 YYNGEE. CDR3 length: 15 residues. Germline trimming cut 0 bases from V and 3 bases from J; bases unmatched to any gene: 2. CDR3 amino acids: CASSVGGTSYNEQFF. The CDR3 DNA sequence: TGTGCCAGCAGCGTAGGGGGGACTAGCTACAATGAGCAGTTCTTC.

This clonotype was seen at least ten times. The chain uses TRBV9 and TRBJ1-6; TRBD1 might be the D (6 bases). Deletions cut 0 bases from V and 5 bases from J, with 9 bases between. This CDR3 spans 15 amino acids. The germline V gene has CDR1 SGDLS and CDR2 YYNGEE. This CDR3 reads CASSVGGRDNSPLHF. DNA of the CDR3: TGTGCCAGCAGCGTAGGGGGGCGTGATAATTCACCCCTCCACTTT. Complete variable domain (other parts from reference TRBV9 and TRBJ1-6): DSGVTQTPKHLITATGQRVTLRCSPRSGDLSVYWYQQSLDQGLQFLIQYYNGEERAKGNILERFSAQQFPDLHSELNLSSLELGDSALYFCASSVGGRDNSPLHFGNGTRLTVT.

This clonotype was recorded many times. CDR3 nucleotide sequence: TGCAGTGCTATCCCGCCGGCTCCGGACGTCACAGATACGCAGTATTTT. It translates to CSAIPPAPDVTDTQYF. The gene calls are TRBV20-1 and TRBJ2-3; D call uncertain. This CDR3 region has 16 residues. With 4 bases removed from V and 2 bases from J, the gap between germline ends came to 19 bases. Germline CDR1 DFQATT, CDR2 SNEGSKA (reference sequence).

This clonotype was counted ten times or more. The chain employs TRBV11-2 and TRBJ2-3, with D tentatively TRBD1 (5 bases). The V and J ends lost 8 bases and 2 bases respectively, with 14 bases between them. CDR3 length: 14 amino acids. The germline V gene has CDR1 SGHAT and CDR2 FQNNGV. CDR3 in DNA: TGTGCCAGCCCAGGGCTGCCTCACACAGATACGCAGTATTTT. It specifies CASPGLPHTDTQYF. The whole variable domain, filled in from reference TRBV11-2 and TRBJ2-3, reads EAGVAQSPRYKIIEKRQSVAFWCNPISGHATLYWYQQILGQGPKLLIQFQNNGVVDDSQLPKDRFSAERLKGVDSTLKIQPAKLEDSAVYLCASPGLPHTDTQYFGPGTRLTVL.

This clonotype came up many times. CDR3 sequence: CASSRGRRGETQYF. The CDR3 DNA reads as TGTGCCAGCTCGAGGGGGCGTCGGGGGGAGACCCAGTACTTC. The V and J genes are TRBV6-5 and TRBJ2-5; TRBD1 might be the D (7 bases). CDR3 length: 14 residues. Trimming stripped 8 bases from V and 5 bases from J, with 18 bases between. Germline values: CDR1 MNHEY, CDR2 SVGAGI.

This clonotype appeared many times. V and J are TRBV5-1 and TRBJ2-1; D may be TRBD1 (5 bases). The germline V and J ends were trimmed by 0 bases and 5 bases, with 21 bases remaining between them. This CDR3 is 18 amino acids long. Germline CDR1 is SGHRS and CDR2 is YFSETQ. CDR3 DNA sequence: TGCGCCAGCAGCTTGGGGGGCCCGGAAAGCAGTTGGAACAATGAGCAGTTCTTC. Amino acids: CASSLGGPESSWNNEQFF.

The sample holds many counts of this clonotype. CDR3 sequence (DNA): TGCAGTGCAAAGTCCCCGTGGGTAAATCAGCCCCAGCATTTT. Amino acids: CSAKSPWVNQPQHF. J is TRBJ1-5 and V is TRBV20-1; D not certain. Germline loops: CDR1 DFQATT, CDR2 SNEGSKA (reference sequence). Trimming removed 6 bases from V and 4 bases from J, with 16 bases in between. The CDR3 spans 14 residues.

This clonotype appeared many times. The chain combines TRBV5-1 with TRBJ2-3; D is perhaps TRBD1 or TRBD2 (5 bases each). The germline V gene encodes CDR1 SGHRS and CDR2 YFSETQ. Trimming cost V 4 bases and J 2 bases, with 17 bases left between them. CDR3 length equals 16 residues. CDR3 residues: CASSQLGGLDTDTQYF. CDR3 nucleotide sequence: TGCGCCAGCAGCCAGCTTGGGGGTCTAGACACAGATACGCAGTATTTT.

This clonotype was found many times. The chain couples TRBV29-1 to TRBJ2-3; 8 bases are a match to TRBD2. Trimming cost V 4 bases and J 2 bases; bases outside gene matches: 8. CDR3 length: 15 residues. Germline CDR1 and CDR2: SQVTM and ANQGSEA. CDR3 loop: CSVASGGGPTDTQYF. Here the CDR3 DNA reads TGCAGCGTTGCTAGTGGCGGGGGGCCCACAGATACGCAGTATTTT.

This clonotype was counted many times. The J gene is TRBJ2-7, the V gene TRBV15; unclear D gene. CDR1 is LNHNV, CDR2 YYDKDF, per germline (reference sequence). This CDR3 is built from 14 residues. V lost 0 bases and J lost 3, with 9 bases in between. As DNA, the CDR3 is TGTGCCACCAGCAGAGAACTTTTAGGCTACGAGCAGTACTTC. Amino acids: CATSRELLGYEQYF.

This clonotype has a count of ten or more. The CDR3: CASSGRAAGVNEQFF. CDR3 DNA sequence: TGTGCCAGCAGTGGCCGGGCCGCGGGGGTCAATGAGCAGTTCTTC. This chain connects TRBV25-1 to TRBJ2-1; 7 bases map to TRBD2. The V and J ends lost 4 bases and 6 bases, in that order; junction bases with no gene match: 9. The germline gives CDR1 MGHDK, CDR2 SYGVNS. CDR3 length: 15 residues.